Here is one T cell receptor beta chain with its context. The record originates from a study of tumor-infiltrating lymphocytes in oesophageal squamous cell carcinoma. MiXCR, applied by TCRdb to the PCR reads, yields one record per CDR3 protein. The sample lists 13,000 or so distinct CDR3 sequences, roughly 54% occurring once. Source material: esophageal tumor tissue. This receptor was obtained from a female donor with esophageal squamous cell carcinoma.

The CDR3 DNA reads as TGCAGTGCTAGCAGGCAGGGAGAAAAACTGTTTTTT. This codes for CSASRQGEKLFF. V is TRBV20-1 and J is TRBJ1-4; possible D gene TRBD1, 5 bases. The CDR3 is 12 residues long. Germline values: CDR1 DFQATT, CDR2 SNEGSKA (reference sequence). Trimming left V 3 bases short and J 8 bases short, with 10 bases between.